The clone carrying this T cell receptor beta chain was counted at least ten times. Its antigen is currently unknown. Individually, cDNA molecules had unique molecular identifiers attached to them. TCRdb re-derived calls from the 5' RACE reads in MiXCR, one entry per CDR3 protein. The sample has 37,000 or so distinct CDR3 sequences; about 6% are singletons. These data are taken from a study of early T cells in non-severe SARS-CoV-2 infection. Overall study: Chains were unpaired, as sequencing was done on bulk RNA from unsorted whole blood.

General study points: Matching results from VDJdb favored anti-spike CD8 responses, leaving private and CD4 specificities undetected.

The sequenced sample was whole blood. The sequence derives from an adult who was a healthcare worker with PCR-confirmed SARS-CoV-2 infection or an uninfected control (not recorded which).

The CDR3 coding sequence is TGTGCCACCAGTGGGGGGGTCGACGAGACCCAGTACTTC. Protein product: CATSGGVDETQYF. The chain links TRBV24-1 to TRBJ2-5; the D gene is possibly TRBD2 (6 bases). Trimming left V 5 bases short and J 5 bases short, with 11 bases between. The CDR3 totals 13 residues. Germline loops: CDR1 KGHDR, CDR2 SFDVKD.